Below are 32 T cell receptor beta chains sequenced from a single sample in a study of blood T cell repertoires in COVID-19. This table comes from immunoSEQ multiplex PCR, and its TCRdb copy is limited to in-frame clones, with some not included. The data contain under 300,000 clones, 85% of them singletons. The specimen sequenced was peripheral blood. Receptors originate from a human donor in a cohort sampled during active COVID-19.

This sequence joins TRBV7-6 and TRBJ2-2; 7 nucleotides align to TRBD1. Germline V gene data show CDR1 as SGHVS and CDR2 as FNYEAQ. This CDR3 is 16 amino acids long. V lost 2 bases and J lost 0; bases outside the gene matches: 3. CDR3 protein: CASSLNRGSNTGELFF. The CDR3 DNA is TGTGCCAGCAGCTTAAACAGGGGATCGAACACCGGGGAGCTGTTTTTT.

This clone was observed a few times. The chain has TRBV6-2 or TRBV6-3 and TRBJ2-7; D unresolved. The V gene lost 5 bases and the J gene lost 2 bases, with 22 bases spanning the gap. CDR1 is MNHEY, CDR2 SVGEGT, per germline. The CDR3 spans 17 residues. The CDR3 nucleotides read TGTGCCAGCAGTCATGGCGCTTCGGCAGCGCGAACCTACGAGCAGTACTTC. Translated: CASSHGASAARTYEQYF.

The chain joins TRBV7-2 to TRBJ1-1; a possible D gene is TRBD1 (5 bases). The length of the CDR3 is 12 residues. The germline CDR1 and CDR2 sequences are SGHTA and FQGNSA. V gave up 6 bases and J gave up 4 bases, with 9 bases separating them. CDR3 sequence: CASSSRATEAFF. The CDR3 coding sequence is TGTGCCAGCAGTTCCAGGGCCACTGAAGCTTTCTTT. Variable domain in full (rest from reference TRBV7-2 and TRBJ1-1): GAGVSQSPSNKVTEKGKDVELRCDPISGHTALYWYRQSLGQGLEFLIYFQGNSAPDKSGLPSDRFSAERTGGSVSTLTIQRTQQEDSAVYLCASSSRATEAFFGQGTRLTVV.

V usage is TRBV18 and J usage is TRBJ2-5, with 9 nucleotides matching TRBD1. V lost 6 bases to trimming and J lost 2 bases; unmatched junction nucleotides: 4. The CDR3 has 14 residues. Germline V lookup: CDR1 KGHSH, CDR2 LQKENI. CDR3 bases: TGTGCCAGCTCGCGGGACAGGGCGCAAGAGACCCAGTACTTC. It specifies CASSRDRAQETQYF. Filled out from reference TRBV18 and TRBJ2-5, the complete variable domain reads NAGVMQNPRHLVRRRGQEARLRCSPMKGHSHVYWYRQLPEEGLKFMVYLQKENIIDESGMPKERFSAEFPKEGPSILRIQQVVRGDSAAYFCASSRDRAQETQYFGPGTRLLVL.

This clone was recorded a few times. This chain uses TRBV15 with TRBJ1-2; the D gene is possibly TRBD1 (5 bases). Looked up from germline, CDR1 is LNHNV and CDR2 is YYDKDF (reference sequence). V was shortened by 7 bases and J by 4 bases, with 13 bases between the two germline ends. The CDR3 length is 13 residues. This chain's CDR3 is CATKTSGSYGYTF. As DNA, the CDR3 is TGTGCCACCAAAACCTCAGGGTCCTATGGCTACACCTTC.

CDR3 sequence reads: CASSRLAGRGADTQYF. The DNA for the CDR3 is TGCGCCAGCAGCCGATTAGCGGGAAGAGGTGCAGATACGCAGTATTTT. This chain links TRBV5-1 with TRBJ2-3; 8 nucleotides match TRBD2. V gave up 4 bases and J gave up 4 bases; unmatched junction bases: 11. This CDR3 contains 16 residues. Germline V CDR1 and CDR2: SGHRS, YFSETQ. The complete variable domain, with remaining parts taken from reference TRBV5-1 and TRBJ2-3, reads KAGVTQTPRYLIKTRGQQVTLSCSPISGHRSVSWYQQTPGQGLQFLFEYFSETQRNKGNFPGRFSGRQFSNSRSEMNVSTLELGDSALYLCASSRLAGRGADTQYFGPGTRLTVL.

The chain combines TRBV5-1 with TRBJ2-7; maybe TRBD2 (6 bases). This CDR3 region has 15 residues. Trimming removed 4 bases at V and 3 bases at J, with 17 bases between. The germline V gene has CDR1 SGHRS and CDR2 YFSETQ. CDR3 region: CASSPTGTGLYEQYF. The CDR3 DNA sequence: TGCGCCAGCAGCCCAACCGGGACTGGCCTCTACGAGCAGTACTTC.

This chain links TRBV21-1 with TRBJ2-1; the table names TRBD2, a call not compared with the DNA. TRBV21-1 has pseudogene status. This CDR3 is built from 16 residues. This chain's CDR3 is CASSKGTSVLDNEQFF. Written as DNA, the CDR3 is TGTGCCAGCAGCAAAGGGACTAGCGTTCTTGACAATGAGCAGTTCTTC.

V usage is TRBV6-5 and J usage is TRBJ2-6; no definite D call. The CDR3 sequence is 16 residues long. CDR1 MNHEY and CDR2 SVGAGI come from the germline V gene. V was pared by 5 bases and J by 1 base, with 12 bases between. In DNA form, the CDR3 reads TGTGCCAGCAGTCACTACCGACATTCTGGGGCCAACGTCCTGACTTTC. Translating gives CASSHYRHSGANVLTF.

J is TRBJ2-3 and V is TRBV24-1, with 9 positions matching TRBD1. CDR1 is KGHDR, CDR2 SFDVKD, per germline. The CDR3 consists of 17 residues. With V trimmed by 2 bases and J by 6 bases, 11 bases remained unmatched. The CDR3 coding sequence is TGTGCCACCAGTGATTCCGGGACAGGGTCCAAAGGGGATACGCAGTATTTT. Encoded protein: CATSDSGTGSKGDTQYF.

V is TRBV15 and J is TRBJ2-3, with D perhaps TRBD2 (5 bases). Trimming stripped 1 base from V and 6 bases from J, with 8 bases between. This CDR3 region has 13 residues. Germline values: CDR1 LNHNV, CDR2 YYDKDF (reference sequence). The CDR3 DNA sequence: TGTGCCACCAGCAGAGGGAGGCCCGATACGCAGTATTTT. The encoded protein is CATSRGRPDTQYF.

A single count supports this clone. V usage is TRBV27 and J usage is TRBJ2-1, with 14 positions matching TRBD2. The CDR3 totals 19 residues. The V gene end was trimmed by 1 base and the J gene end by 2 bases; junction bases not matched to a gene: 7. Per germline, CDR1 MNHEY and CDR2 SMNVEV (reference sequence). The CDR3 protein is CASSLLTSGRAPTYNEQFF. In DNA form, the CDR3 reads TGTGCCAGCAGTTTATTGACTAGCGGGAGGGCTCCGACCTACAATGAGCAGTTCTTC.

The genes are TRBV2 and TRBJ1-3; no definite D call. Germline CDR1 is SNHLY and CDR2 is FYNNEI. The V and J ends lost 7 bases and 3 bases respectively, with 19 bases between them. The CDR3 covers 16 residues. The CDR3 DNA reads as TGTGCCAGCATTCCGACAAACAGAGTCGGTGGAAACACCATATATTTT. Translated: CASIPTNRVGGNTIYF.

The V gene is TRBV6-2 or TRBV6-3, the J gene TRBJ2-7; TRBD2 matches 7 bases. The V gene's germline CDR1 is MNHEY and CDR2 SVGEGT. The CDR3 contains 15 residues. J lost 4 bases, V lost 6 bases, and 12 bases had no gene match. CDR3 nucleotides: TGTGCCAGCAGCCCCGGGAGGTCTTATCGGTACGAGCAGTACTTC. This codes for CASSPGRSYRYEQYF.

In its sample, this clone was seen many times. This sequence joins TRBV2 and TRBJ1-6; possibly TRBD1 for D (6 bases). V was cut by 3 bases and J by 10 bases, with 16 bases left in between. Germline V gene lookup returns CDR1 SNHLY and CDR2 FYNNEI. The CDR3 consists of 15 residues. The CDR3 loop is CASSDERGGRSPLHF. The CDR3 DNA reads TGTGCCAGCAGTGATGAAAGGGGGGGCCGGTCACCCCTCCACTTT.

The chain is built from TRBV21-1 and TRBJ2-5; no check of the table's D call, TRBD2, against the DNA was made. TRBV21-1 is recorded as a pseudogene. The CDR3 has 17 amino acids. CDR3 loop: CASSKGGPTSGEETQYF. Here the CDR3 DNA reads TGTGCCAGCAGCAAAGGAGGCCCGACTAGCGGAGAAGAGACCCAGTACTTC.

Only one count was recorded for this clone. J is TRBJ2-7 and V is TRBV2; possible D gene TRBD2, 6 bases. The CDR3 spans 16 residues. Germline loops: CDR1 SNHLY, CDR2 FYNNEI. Trimming left V 1 base short and J 3 bases short, with 16 bases between. This CDR3 reads CASSEEARGSSYEQYF. The CDR3, as DNA: TGTGCCAGCAGTGAAGAGGCGCGGGGTTCGAGCTACGAGCAGTACTTC.

V is TRBV5-1 and J is TRBJ2-5; TRBD1 might be the D (6 bases). V lost 2 bases and J 5 bases, leaving 19 bases between the germline ends. Looked up from germline, CDR1 is SGHRS and CDR2 is YFSETQ. CDR3 length: 16 residues. The CDR3 sequence is CASSFGPQGQGETQYF. For the CDR3, the DNA is TGCGCCAGCAGCTTCGGGCCGCAGGGCCAGGGGGAGACCCAGTACTTC.

The CDR3 nucleotides read TGTGCCAGCAGCTTAGGGGCGGGAGCCAGCGACGAGCAGTACTTC. This codes for CASSLGAGASDEQYF. The chain links TRBV11-2 to TRBJ2-7, with 7 bases that match TRBD2. V trimming: 1 base; J trimming: 5 bases; junction bases outside the gene matches: 8. Germline CDR1 is SGHAT and CDR2 is FQNNGV. The CDR3 extends over 15 amino acids.

The rearrangement joins TRBV19 to TRBJ2-7; possibly TRBD1 for D (6 bases). V shed 5 bases and J shed 4 bases, with 12 bases lying between them. CDR3 length equals 13 residues. CDR1 and CDR2 from the germline V gene are LNHDA and SQIVND (reference sequence). The CDR3 reads CASSPGEQYEQYF. The CDR3 DNA reads as TGTGCCAGTAGTCCAGGGGAGCAGTACGAGCAGTACTTC.

V gene TRBV30 combines with J gene TRBJ1-6; maybe TRBD1 (5 bases). Trimming pared 3 bases from V and 7 bases from J, leaving 19 bases between. The germline gives CDR1 GTSNPN, CDR2 SVGIG (reference sequence). The CDR3 contains 16 residues. CDR3 sequence (DNA): TGTGCCTGGAGGGGCGAAGGGCAGGGTCAAAATTCACCCCTCCACTTT. Its protein is CAWRGEGQGQNSPLHF.

This chain connects TRBV5-1 to TRBJ2-3, with D possibly TRBD2 on 6 matching bases. V lost 0 bases to trimming and J lost 5 bases, with 16 bases between them. Germline assignment: CDR1 SGHRS and CDR2 YFSETQ. The CDR3 totals 16 residues. The CDR3 DNA reads TGCGCCAGCAGCTTGGGCCCGGGAGAAGGAGAAGATACGCAGTATTTT. Translation: CASSLGPGEGEDTQYF. The variable domain in full, with the rest retrieved from reference TRBV5-1 and TRBJ2-3, is KAGVTQTPRYLIKTRGQQVTLSCSPISGHRSVSWYQQTPGQGLQFLFEYFSETQRNKGNFPGRFSGRQFSNSRSEMNVSTLELGDSALYLCASSLGPGEGEDTQYFGPGTRLTVL.

The V call is TRBV3-1 (or the pseudogene TRBV3-2), the J call TRBJ2-1; 7 nucleotides agree with TRBD2. The CDR3 runs to 17 residues. After removal of 1 base from V and 7 bases from J, the junction contained 13 bases not matched to a gene. Germline CDR1 and CDR2: LGHDT and YNNKEL (reference sequence). In DNA form, the CDR3 reads TGTGCCAGCAGCCAAGTATTGGCGGGAGTTTATGATAATGAGCAGTTCTTC. Protein sequence: CASSQVLAGVYDNEQFF.

The rearrangement joins TRBV5-4 to TRBJ2-7; D perhaps matches TRBD2 (5 bases). CDR1 and CDR2 (germline): SGHNT, YYREEE (reference sequence). V was pared by 0 bases and J by 3 bases, with 13 bases between. This CDR3 is built from 15 residues. CDR3 sequence: CASSLGGFGNYEQYF. CDR3 sequence (DNA): TGTGCCAGCAGCTTGGGAGGATTCGGGAACTACGAGCAGTACTTC.

This clone was found once. The chain joins TRBV3-1 (or the pseudogene TRBV3-2) to TRBJ1-5; 8 bases line up with TRBD1. CDR1 and CDR2 from the germline V gene are LGHDT and YNNKEL (reference sequence). V dropped 2 bases and J dropped 1; count of bases not matched to a gene: 4. The CDR3 covers 16 residues. CDR3 coding DNA: TGTGCCAGCAGCCAACGGACAGGGATGAGCAATCAGCCCCAGCATTTT. It is translated as CASSQRTGMSNQPQHF.

The rearrangement links TRBV11-2 to TRBJ2-7; TRBD2 might be the D (5 bases). This CDR3 has 14 amino acids. Trimming shortened V by 5 bases and J by 0 bases, and 11 bases separated the two germline ends. Germline V lookup: CDR1 SGHAT, CDR2 FQNNGV. CDR3 sequence: CASSPSGSSYEQYF. The DNA of the CDR3 is TGTGCCAGCAGCCCTAGTGGGAGCTCCTACGAGCAGTACTTC.

The chain couples TRBV3-1 (or the pseudogene TRBV3-2) to TRBJ2-2; TRBD2 might be the D (6 bases). This CDR3 is built from 15 residues. Trimming shortened V by 4 bases and J by 7 bases, and 16 bases separated the two germline ends. Germline V gene lookup returns CDR1 LGHDT and CDR2 YNNKEL (reference sequence). The CDR3 DNA is TGTGCCAGCAGCCCCCCGCCTAGCGTAGGCGGGGAGCTGTTTTTT. Translation gives CASSPPPSVGGELFF.

The chain carries TRBV27 and TRBJ2-6; TRBD2 matches 10 bases. The J segment lost 3 bases and the V segment lost 8 bases, leaving 10 bases of the junction unmatched. Germline V lookup: CDR1 MNHEY, CDR2 SMNVEV (reference sequence). The CDR3 covers 17 residues. The CDR3 DNA is TGTGCCAGCCGCCCCACTAGCGGGAAAAGTGGGGCCAACGTCCTGACTTTC. It yields the protein CASRPTSGKSGANVLTF.

This chain joins TRBV27 and TRBJ2-7; TRBD2 agrees at 10 bases. The CDR3 is 15 amino acids. Trimming at V came to 6 bases and at J to 2 bases, leaving 7 bases not matched to a gene. From germline, CDR1 is MNHEY and CDR2 SMNVEV (reference sequence). CDR3 DNA sequence: TGTGCCAGCAGGGATAGCGGGAGGCCTCCCTACGAGCAGTACTTC. Translated: CASRDSGRPPYEQYF.

J is TRBJ2-1 and V is TRBV3-1 (or the pseudogene TRBV3-2); weak D call: TRBD2 (6 bases). V lost 5 bases and J lost 16, with 15 bases in between. The CDR3 covers 11 residues. Germline CDR1 is LGHDT and CDR2 is YNNKEL (reference sequence). CDR3: CASSDAGLIFF. The CDR3 DNA reads TGTGCCAGCAGCGATGCGGGACTGATCTTCTTC.

The chain is built from TRBV6-5 and TRBJ2-7; weak D call: TRBD2 (5 bases). Germline CDR1 and CDR2: MNHEY and SVGAGI. The CDR3 has 14 residues. Trimming stripped 5 bases from V and 2 bases from J, with 13 bases between. The CDR3 spells CASSKAGITYEQYF. CDR3 DNA sequence: TGTGCCAGCAGTAAGGCCGGGATCACCTACGAGCAGTACTTC.

This clone was detected only a few times. The chain recombines TRBV7-9 with TRBJ2-7; tentatively, D is TRBD1 (5 bases). Germline CDR1 is SEHNR and CDR2 is FQNEAQ (reference sequence). Trimming stripped 3 bases from V and 3 bases from J, with 9 bases between. The CDR3 totals 13 residues. The CDR3 sequence is CASSLDINYEQYF. The CDR3 nucleotides read TGTGCCAGCAGCTTGGACATAAACTACGAGCAGTACTTC.